This is a list of T cell receptor beta chains from one sample in a study of T-cell reconstitution after alpha-beta-depleted transplantation in children. TCRdb redid the calling of the PCR reads with MiXCR, one entry per CDR3 protein. Of roughly 45,000 distinct CDR3 sequences listed, approximately 8.7% are singletons. Sequences were derived from PBMCs, mostly from graft donor cells, sampled 60 days after TCRalphabeta/CD19-depleted stem cell transplant. The source is a male patient between 2 and 15 years old who had a stem cell transplant for chronic granulomatous disease, so the T cells may come from the graft donor. CDR3s include the opening cysteine and the closing phenylalanine or tryptophan. A D gene is named only where the DNA matches it firmly. Part of the rows lack a size; the others show once, few, many or a class for expanded clones.

abundance	d_gene	v_gene	j_gene	CDR3aa	CDR3nt
many	-	TRBV20-1	TRBJ2-2	CSAQTGNSDTGELFF	TGCAGTGCCCAGACAGGCAACTCAGACACCGGGGAGCTGTTTTTT
many	-	TRBV27	TRBJ2-7	CASKGGGWSYEQYF	TGTGCCTCTAAGGGGGGGGGATGGTCCTACGAGCAGTACTTC
many	-	TRBV20-1	TRBJ1-5	CSAISTDSNQPQHF	TGCAGTGCTATCTCGACAGATAGCAATCAGCCCCAGCATTTT
many	-	TRBV5-1	TRBJ2-7	CASKVSPDFYEQYF	TGCGCCAGCAAGGTGTCCCCAGACTTCTACGAGCAGTACTTC
-	TRBD2	TRBV9	TRBJ2-5	CASSVGRGAQETQYF	TGTGCCAGCAGCGTAGGGCGGGGGGCCCAAGAGACCCAGTACTTC
few	-	TRBV20-1	TRBJ1-4	CSASGPQDEKLFF	TGCAGTGCCTCAGGGCCGCAGGACGAAAAACTGTTTTTT
many	-	TRBV3-1	TRBJ2-1	CASSQAHQTRIEQFF	TGTGCCAGCAGCCAAGCACACCAGACTAGAATTGAGCAGTTCTTC
-	TRBD1	TRBV20-1	TRBJ1-6	CSALTDRVGSPLHF	TGCAGTGCTTTAACGGACAGGGTGGGATCACCCCTCCACTTT
-	-	TRBV4-1	TRBJ2-6	CASSQARETGANVLTF	TGCGCCAGCAGCCAAGCCAGGGAGACTGGGGCCAACGTCCTGACTTTC
many	-	TRBV20-1	TRBJ2-4	CSAGSYVAKNIQYF	TGCAGTGCTGGATCCTATGTGGCCAAAAACATTCAGTACTTC